This TCR beta chain appears in the sequencing data of a study of control samples from healthy donors and cancer patients. Germline V lookup: CDR1 SEHNR, CDR2 FQNEAQ (reference sequence). The V end lost 5 bases, the J end lost 1 base, and 11 bases lay between the germline ends. The CDR3 length is 14 residues. Only in-frame clones appear in the TCRdb table, and some are missing; sequencing was by immunoSEQ multiplex PCR. Here the sample spans some 120,000 clones, around 87% being singletons. The chain employs TRBV7-9 and TRBJ2-5; the D gene is possibly TRBD2 (6 bases). The sample comprised blood. The TCR sequence derives from a man aged 40-50 years in good health. The CDR3 region is CASSILATQETQYF. As DNA, the CDR3 is TGTGCCAGCAGCATCCTAGCGACCCAAGAGACCCAGTACTTC.